One sample yielded the 15 T cell receptor beta chains listed below, sequenced in a study of cytomegalovirus exposure and HLA in healthy donors. This PCR relied on a set of 60 Vbeta primers and 13 Jbeta primers. Clones were sequenced by immunoSEQ multiplex PCR, and TCRdb holds only the in-frame ones, with some missing. The profile shows roughly 100,000 clones, nearly 15% of them singletons. Sequenced material: PBMCs. The source of these receptors is a female donor in good health and CMV-seronegative.

V gene TRBV29-1 combines with J gene TRBJ2-3; 9 bases align to TRBD2. This CDR3 comprises 13 residues. The junction had 8 bases not matched to a gene; V was cut back by 5 bases and J by 8 bases. Per germline, CDR1 SQVTM and CDR2 ANQGSEA. The CDR3 DNA reads TGCAGCGTTAAGGCGGGAGGGGGTGGTACGCAGTATTTT. Protein: CSVKAGGGGTQYF.

In this sample, this clone turned up a few times. The chain has TRBV7-9 and TRBJ2-7; 14 positions match TRBD2. V dropped 5 bases and J dropped 0; count of bases not matched to a gene: 12. This CDR3 contains 19 residues. Per the germline V gene, CDR1 is SEHNR and CDR2 is FQNEAQ (reference sequence). The CDR3 DNA reads as TGTGCCAGCAGCCCCCTGGGGGGACTAGCGGGGGCCAACTCCTACGAGCAGTACTTC. Translation: CASSPLGGLAGANSYEQYF. The full variable domain, its missing parts supplied by reference TRBV7-9 and TRBJ2-7, is DTGVSQNPRHKITKRGQNVTFRCDPISEHNRLYWYRQTLGQGPEFLTYFQNEAQLEKSRLLSDRFSAERPKGSFSTLEIQRTEQGDSAMYLCASSPLGGLAGANSYEQYFGPGTRLTVT.

The chain is built from TRBV30 and TRBJ1-1; D gene unclear. There are 12 residues in the CDR3. V gave up 6 bases and J gave up 1 base, with 9 bases separating them. Germline lookup yields CDR1 GTSNPN and CDR2 SVGIG (reference sequence). Written as DNA, the CDR3 is TGTGCCTGCTGCCCCGGGAACACTGAAGCTTTCTTT. The encoded protein is CACCPGNTEAFF.

The chain couples TRBV28 to TRBJ1-1; D remains unclear. Per the germline V gene, CDR1 is MDHEN and CDR2 is SYDVKM. The CDR3 runs to 14 residues. The V gene lost 6 bases and the J gene lost 1 base, with 12 bases spanning the gap. Written as DNA, the CDR3 is TGTGCCAGCAGCCTCAGGTTAACGAACACTGAAGCTTTCTTT. Translating gives CASSLRLTNTEAFF.

The gene calls are TRBV2 and TRBJ1-2, with 7 bases fitting TRBD1. V was clipped by 6 bases and J by 4 bases; unmatched bases: 8. The CDR3 is 14 amino acids. Germline V gives CDR1 SNHLY, CDR2 FYNNEI. The DNA for the CDR3 is TGTGCCAGCAGCCAGACAGGGCTGGGCTATGGCTACACCTTC. Protein: CASSQTGLGYGYTF.

This rearrangement joins TRBV2 to TRBJ2-3; D perhaps matches TRBD1 (5 bases). Per the germline V gene, CDR1 is SNHLY and CDR2 is FYNNEI. The CDR3 totals 15 residues. V lost 3 bases, J lost 2 bases, and 12 bases lay in between. The CDR3 sequence: CASSEGQPVTDTQYF. The CDR3 coding sequence is TGTGCCAGCAGTGAGGGGCAACCCGTCACAGATACGCAGTATTTT.

The chain links TRBV21-1 to TRBJ2-5; the tabulated D call, TRBD1, remains unverified against the DNA. TRBV21-1 is annotated as a pseudogene. The CDR3 spans 16 residues. The CDR3 sequence is CASSTQTAGAQETQYF. CDR3 bases: TGTGCCAGCAGCACCCAGACAGCTGGGGCCCAAGAGACCCAGTACTTC.

In this sample, this clone turned up a few times. The V and J genes are TRBV19 and TRBJ1-4; possible D gene TRBD1, 6 bases. V dropped 6 bases and J dropped 4 bases, with 9 bases sitting between them. CDR3 length: 13 amino acids. The germline V gene encodes CDR1 LNHDA and CDR2 SQIVND (reference sequence). CDR3 in DNA: TGTGCCAGTAGCCAACAGGGTAATGAAAAACTGTTTTTT. This translates into CASSQQGNEKLFF.

The rearrangement links TRBV30 to TRBJ1-4; TRBD1 matches 10 bases. Germline CDR1 GTSNPN, CDR2 SVGIG (reference sequence). The CDR3 contains 14 residues. The J segment lost 8 bases and the V segment lost 4 bases, leaving 7 bases of the junction unmatched. This CDR3 reads CAWTPDRGEEKLFF. As DNA, the CDR3 is TGTGCCTGGACTCCGGACAGGGGGGAGGAAAAACTGTTTTTT.

This rearrangement joins TRBV30 to TRBJ1-6, with TRBD1 as a possible D gene (6 bases). Trimming shortened V by 3 bases and J by 5 bases, and 17 bases separated the two germline ends. This CDR3 spans 16 amino acids. The germline V gene has CDR1 GTSNPN and CDR2 SVGIG (reference sequence). CDR3 sequence (DNA): TGTGCCTGGAGGCCGACAGGCTTCTTCAATAATTCACCCCTCCACTTT. Its translation: CAWRPTGFFNNSPLHF.

J is TRBJ1-2 and V is TRBV18; 9 bases fit TRBD1. Germline lookup yields CDR1 KGHSH and CDR2 LQKENI. V was pared by 4 bases and J by 1 base, with 1 base of the junction left unmatched. This CDR3 is built from 14 residues. In DNA, the CDR3 is TGTGCCAGCTCACTGGGACAGGGTAACTATGGCTACACCTTC. Translation: CASSLGQGNYGYTF.

In this sample, this clone turned up a few times. The rearrangement links TRBV6-6 to TRBJ1-2; unclear D gene. The CDR3 loop spans 16 amino acids. Germline CDR1 MNHNY, CDR2 SVGAGI (reference sequence). V was pared by 2 bases and J by 2 bases, with 15 bases between. CDR3 loop: CASSYPPLAANYGYTF. The CDR3 DNA reads TGTGCCAGCAGTTACCCCCCGTTAGCAGCGAACTATGGCTACACCTTC.

This clone has a handful of counts. The chain is built from TRBV4-2 and TRBJ2-3, with 8 bases identical to TRBD1. This CDR3 is 14 amino acids long. The germline CDR1 and CDR2 sequences are LGHNA and YNFKEQ. The junction had 4 bases not matched to a gene; V was cut back by 4 bases and J by 4 bases. DNA for the CDR3: TGTGCCAGCAGCCGAGGACAGGGAGCAGATACGCAGTATTTT. Translated, it gives CASSRGQGADTQYF.

This chain joins TRBV6-1 and TRBJ2-7, with D possibly TRBD2 on 6 matching bases. CDR1 MNHNS and CDR2 SASEGT come from the germline V gene. This CDR3 has 15 amino acids. V lost 2 bases, J lost 0 bases, and 11 bases lay in between. The CDR3 region is CASSEPGLSSYEQYF. CDR3 DNA sequence: TGTGCCAGCAGTGAACCGGGACTGAGCTCCTACGAGCAGTACTTC.

This clone was seen a handful of times. The chain joins TRBV29-1 to TRBJ2-5, with 7 bases identical to TRBD1. This CDR3 contains 12 residues. Germline lookup yields CDR1 SQVTM and CDR2 ANQGSEA. V shed 6 bases and J 1 base; nucleotides not matched to a gene: 2. In DNA, the CDR3 is TGCAGCGTAGGACAGGCCCAAGAGACCCAGTACTTC. Translating gives CSVGQAQETQYF.